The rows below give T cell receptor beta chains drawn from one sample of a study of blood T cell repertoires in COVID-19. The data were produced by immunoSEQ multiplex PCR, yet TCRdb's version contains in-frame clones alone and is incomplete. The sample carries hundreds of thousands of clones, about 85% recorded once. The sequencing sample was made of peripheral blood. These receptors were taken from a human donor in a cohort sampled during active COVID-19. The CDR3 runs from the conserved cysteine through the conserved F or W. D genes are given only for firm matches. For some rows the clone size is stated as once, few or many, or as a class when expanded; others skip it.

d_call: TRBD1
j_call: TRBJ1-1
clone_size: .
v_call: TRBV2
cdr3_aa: CASRGQGNTEAFF
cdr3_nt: TGTGCCAGCAGAGGACAGGGGAACACTGAAGCTTTCTTT

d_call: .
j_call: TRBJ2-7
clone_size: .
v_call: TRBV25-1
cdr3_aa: CASSERYEQYF
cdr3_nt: TGTGCCAGCAGTGAACGGTACGAGCAGTACTTC

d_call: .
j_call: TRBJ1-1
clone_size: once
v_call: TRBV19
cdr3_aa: CASNDAGRGQNTEAFF
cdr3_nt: TGTGCCAGTAATGACGCCGGTAGGGGCCAGAACACTGAAGCTTTCTTT

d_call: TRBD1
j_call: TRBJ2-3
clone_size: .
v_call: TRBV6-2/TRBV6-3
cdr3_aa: CASSYSRTGVTDTQYF
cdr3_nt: TGTGCCAGCAGTTACTCACGGACAGGGGTTACAGATACGCAGTATTTT

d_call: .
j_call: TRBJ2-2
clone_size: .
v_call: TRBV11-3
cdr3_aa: CASSLSRHGELFF
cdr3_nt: TGTGCCAGCAGCCTCAGTCGACACGGGGAGCTGTTTTTT

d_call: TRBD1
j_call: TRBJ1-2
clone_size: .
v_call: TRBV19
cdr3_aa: CASSIPDRGDYGYTF
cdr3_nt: TGTGCCAGTAGTATTCCGGACAGGGGGGACTATGGCTACACCTTC

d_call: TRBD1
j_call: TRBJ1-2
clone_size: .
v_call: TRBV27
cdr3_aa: CASSLWGTLTGDGYTF
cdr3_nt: TGTGCCAGCAGTTTATGGGGTACACTTACAGGGGATGGCTACACCTTC

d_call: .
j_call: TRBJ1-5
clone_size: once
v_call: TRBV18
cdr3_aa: CASSLNGQRSNQPQHF
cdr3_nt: TGTGCCAGCTCACTGAACGGACAGCGGAGCAATCAGCCCCAGCATTTT

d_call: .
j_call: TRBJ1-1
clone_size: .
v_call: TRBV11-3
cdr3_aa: CANSLGPNTEAFF
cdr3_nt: TGTGCCAACAGCTTAGGGCCGAACACTGAAGCTTTCTTT

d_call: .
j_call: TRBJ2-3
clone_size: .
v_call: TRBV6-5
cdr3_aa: CASSYSLRADTQYF
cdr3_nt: TGTGCCAGCAGTTACTCTCTAAGAGCAGATACGCAGTATTTT

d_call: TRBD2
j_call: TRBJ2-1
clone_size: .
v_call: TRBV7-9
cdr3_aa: CASSFSGGDYNEQFF
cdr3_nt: TGTGCCAGCAGCTTTAGCGGGGGGGACTACAATGAGCAGTTCTTC

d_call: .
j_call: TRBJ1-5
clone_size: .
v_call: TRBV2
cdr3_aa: CASSDDNNQPQHF
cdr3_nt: TGTGCCAGCAGTGACGACAACAATCAGCCCCAGCATTTT

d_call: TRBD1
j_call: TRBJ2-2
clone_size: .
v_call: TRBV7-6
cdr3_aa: CASSLNRGKSMTGELFF
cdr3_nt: TGTGCCAGCAGCTTAAACAGGGGGAAATCAATGACCGGGGAGCTGTTTTTT

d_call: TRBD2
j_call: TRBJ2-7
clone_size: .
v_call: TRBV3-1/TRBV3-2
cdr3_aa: CASPRLAGGPPKLENSYEQYF
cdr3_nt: TGTGCCAGTCCCCGGCTAGCGGGGGGACCCCCTAAGTTGGAAAATTCCTACGAGCAGTACTTC

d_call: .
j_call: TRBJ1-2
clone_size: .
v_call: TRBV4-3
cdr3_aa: CASSQEDFYGYTF
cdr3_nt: TGCGCCAGCAGCCAAGAAGACTTTTATGGCTACACCTTC

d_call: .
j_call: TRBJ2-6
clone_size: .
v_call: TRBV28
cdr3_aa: CASSLHGAGANVLTF
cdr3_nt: TGTGCCAGCAGTTTACATGGAGCCGGGGCCAACGTCCTGACTTTC

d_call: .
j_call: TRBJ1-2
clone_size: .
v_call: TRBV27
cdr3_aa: CAIQLYEGLYYGYTF
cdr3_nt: TGTGCCATCCAACTCTACGAGGGACTTTACTATGGCTACACCTTC

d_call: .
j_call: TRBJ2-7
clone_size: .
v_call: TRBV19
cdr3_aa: CASSMWQGWEQYF
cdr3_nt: TGTGCCAGTAGTATGTGGCAGGGGTGGGAGCAGTACTTC

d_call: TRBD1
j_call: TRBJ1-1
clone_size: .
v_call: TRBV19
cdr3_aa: CASSTLGGFTEAFF
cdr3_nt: TGTGCCAGTAGTACGTTAGGGGGCTTCACTGAAGCTTTCTTT

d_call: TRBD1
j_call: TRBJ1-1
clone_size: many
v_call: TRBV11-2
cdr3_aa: CASSLDRAGTGEAFF
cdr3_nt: TGTGCCAGCAGCTTAGATCGGGCCGGGACAGGAGAAGCTTTCTTT

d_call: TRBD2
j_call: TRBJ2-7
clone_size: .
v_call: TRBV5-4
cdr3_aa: CASSLVAGGSYEQYF
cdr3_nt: TGTGCCAGCAGCTTAGTTGCGGGAGGTTCCTACGAGCAGTACTTC

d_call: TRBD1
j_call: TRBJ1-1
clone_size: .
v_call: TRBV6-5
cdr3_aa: CASSYNRGPTEAFF
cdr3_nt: TGTGCCAGCAGTTACAACAGGGGGCCCACTGAAGCTTTCTTT

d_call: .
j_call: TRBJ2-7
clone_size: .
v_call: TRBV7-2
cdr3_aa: CASSAGSPGGEQYF
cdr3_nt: TGTGCCAGCAGCGCCGGGAGTCCTGGTGGCGAGCAGTACTTC

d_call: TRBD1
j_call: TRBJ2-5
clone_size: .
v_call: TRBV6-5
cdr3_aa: CASKGTGSETQYF
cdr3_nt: TGTGCCAGCAAGGGGACAGGCTCAGAGACCCAGTACTTC

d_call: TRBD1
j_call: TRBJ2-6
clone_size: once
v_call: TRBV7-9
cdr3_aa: CASRPPGTGASGANVLTF
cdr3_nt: TGTGCCAGCAGACCTCCCGGGACAGGGGCCTCTGGGGCCAACGTCCTGACTTTC

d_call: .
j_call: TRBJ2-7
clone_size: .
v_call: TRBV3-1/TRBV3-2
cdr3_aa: CASSQTSREQYF
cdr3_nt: TGTGCCAGCAGCCAAACTTCGCGGGAGCAGTACTTC

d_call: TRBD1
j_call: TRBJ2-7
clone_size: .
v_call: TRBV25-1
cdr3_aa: CASSDTGQGQYSYEQYF
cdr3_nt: TGTGCCAGCAGTGATACCGGACAGGGGCAGTACTCCTACGAGCAGTACTTC

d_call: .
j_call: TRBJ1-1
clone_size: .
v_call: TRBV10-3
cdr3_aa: CAISERGGYTEAFF
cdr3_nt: TGTGCCATCAGTGAAAGGGGGGGGTACACTGAAGCTTTCTTT

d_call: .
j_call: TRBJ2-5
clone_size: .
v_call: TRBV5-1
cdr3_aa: CASSRGGEETQYF
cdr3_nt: TGCGCCAGCAGCCGGGGTGGCGAAGAGACCCAGTACTTC

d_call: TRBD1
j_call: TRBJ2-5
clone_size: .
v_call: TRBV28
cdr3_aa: CATSGTVRETQYF
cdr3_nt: TGTGCCACCTCCGGGACAGTCAGAGAGACCCAGTACTTC

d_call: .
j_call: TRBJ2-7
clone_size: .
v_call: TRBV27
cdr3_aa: CASSLGADSSYEQYF
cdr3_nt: TGTGCCAGCAGTTTGGGGGCGGATTCCTCCTACGAGCAGTACTTC

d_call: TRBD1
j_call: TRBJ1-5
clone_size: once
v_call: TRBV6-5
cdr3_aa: CASSSGQSNQPQHF
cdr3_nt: TGTGCCAGCAGCTCGGGACAGAGCAATCAGCCCCAGCATTTT

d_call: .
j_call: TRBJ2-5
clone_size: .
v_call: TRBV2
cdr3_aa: CASSIIRGTQYF
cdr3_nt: TGTGCCAGCAGTATTATCAGGGGAACCCAGTACTTC

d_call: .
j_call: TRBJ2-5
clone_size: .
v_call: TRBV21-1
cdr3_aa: CASSKGEREYQETQYF
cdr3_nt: TGTGCCAGCAGCAAAGGGGAGCGGGAGTACCAAGAGACCCAGTACTTC

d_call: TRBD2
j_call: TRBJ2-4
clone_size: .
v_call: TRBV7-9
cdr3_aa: CASSPRGSGSEVKNIQYF
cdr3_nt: TGTGCCAGCAGCCCCCGTGGTAGCGGGAGTGAAGTTAAAAACATTCAGTACTTC

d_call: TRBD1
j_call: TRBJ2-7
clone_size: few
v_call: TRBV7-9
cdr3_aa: CASSLGTASYEQYF
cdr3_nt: TGTGCCAGCAGCTTGGGGACAGCATCCTACGAGCAGTACTTC

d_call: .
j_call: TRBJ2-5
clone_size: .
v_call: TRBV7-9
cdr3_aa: CASSAHGGLGETQYF
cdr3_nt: TGTGCCAGCAGCGCTCACGGGGGTTTGGGGGAGACCCAGTACTTC